This is a list of T cell receptor beta chains from one sample in a study of PD-1 blockade in mismatch repair-deficient tumors. The data were produced by immunoSEQ multiplex PCR, yet TCRdb's version contains in-frame clones alone and is incomplete. In the table there are under 20,000 clones, 84% of which are singletons. Here the sequenced sample was PBMCs, taken 4 weeks after starting pembrolizumab. These receptors all stem from an adult with mismatch repair-deficient cancer. The CDR3 runs from the conserved cysteine through the conserved F or W. A D gene is named only where the DNA matches it firmly. Expanded clones are given a class, and other clones once, few, many or no size at all.

d_gene	v_gene	j_gene	abundance	CDR3nt	CDR3aa
NA	TRBV11-2	TRBJ2-7	NA	TGTGCCAGCAGCTTATGGGGGGTCAACTCCGGGCGCTACGAGCAGTACTTC	CASSLWGVNSGRYEQYF
NA	TRBV19	TRBJ2-1	NA	TGTGCCAGCGCCAGGGGAGACTACAATGAGCAGTTCTTC	CASARGDYNEQFF
TRBD1	TRBV29-1	TRBJ1-2	NA	TGCAGCGCACCTTCCGGGACAGACTACTATGGCTACACCTTC	CSAPSGTDYYGYTF
NA	TRBV6-1	TRBJ2-7	NA	TGTGCCAGCAGTCCCCTGGGGAGCGACTCCTACGAGCAGTACTTC	CASSPLGSDSYEQYF
TRBD1	TRBV10-3	TRBJ2-7	few	TGTGCCATCAGTGGAGGGGGGGGACAGGGGGATCTGTACGAGCAGTACTTC	CAISGGGGQGDLYEQYF
TRBD1	TRBV7-2	TRBJ2-1	NA	TGTGCCAGCAGCATCGACAGGGGGCTCTACAATGAGCAGTTCTTC	CASSIDRGLYNEQFF
NA	TRBV6-5	TRBJ1-3	NA	TGTGCCAGCAGCCGCGGACAGGGAAACACCATATATTTT	CASSRGQGNTIYF
TRBD2	TRBV5-1	TRBJ2-7	NA	TGCGCCAGCAGCTTGCGGACTAGCGGGAGGGGCGAGCAGTACTTC	CASSLRTSGRGEQYF
NA	TRBV7-8	TRBJ2-3	NA	TGTGCCAGCAGCTTAGCTGGGCCCCGTTACACAGATACGCAGTATTTT	CASSLAGPRYTDTQYF
TRBD2	TRBV29-1	TRBJ2-3	NA	TGCAGCGTTGAGTGGGCTAGCGGGACAGATACGCAGTATTTT	CSVEWASGTDTQYF
NA	TRBV6-5	TRBJ2-7	few	TGTGCCAGCAGTTACTCGAAAGCGGGCCCAAGCTACGAGCAGTACTTC	CASSYSKAGPSYEQYF
NA	TRBV29-1	TRBJ2-5	NA	TGCAGCACTGCTTACGGTCCCCAAGAGACCCAGTACTTC	CSTAYGPQETQYF
NA	TRBV19	TRBJ1-2	NA	TGTGCCAGTAGTATAACCCCAGGGGTGGGTAACTATGGCTACACCTTC	CASSITPGVGNYGYTF
NA	TRBV9	TRBJ1-1	few	TGTGCCAGCAGCGTAGCGGTCGACACTGAAGCTTTCTTT	CASSVAVDTEAFF
TRBD1	TRBV7-8	TRBJ1-1	once	TGTGCCAGCAGCTCCAGGGGGCAGAACACTGAAGCTTTCTTT	CASSSRGQNTEAFF
TRBD2	TRBV7-9	TRBJ2-2	NA	TGTGCCAGCAGCCCTGGACAACGGGAGGGCCTCGAGGAGCTGTTTTTT	CASSPGQREGLEELFF
TRBD1	TRBV7-3	TRBJ2-1	NA	TGTGCCAGCAGCTCTCGACAGGGTTGGAATGAGCAGTTCTTC	CASSSRQGWNEQFF
TRBD2	TRBV10-3	TRBJ2-5	NA	TGTGCCATCAGTGAGGATAGCGGGAAAGAGACCCAGTACTTC	CAISEDSGKETQYF
TRBD2	TRBV7-2	TRBJ2-1	NA	TGTGCCAGCAGCCAGGGACTATACAATGAGCAGTTCTTC	CASSQGLYNEQFF
NA	TRBV11-2	TRBJ2-2	NA	TGTGCCAGCAGCTTACTTAGCGGGGAGCTGTTTTTT	CASSLLSGELFF
NA	TRBV5-5	TRBJ1-4	NA	TGTGCCAGCAGCTTGGGGCAGTATAATGAAAAACTGTTTTTT	CASSLGQYNEKLFF
NA	TRBV20-1	TRBJ2-1	NA	TGCAGTCTAAAACGTCACAATGAGCAGTTCTTC	CSLKRHNEQFF
TRBD2	TRBV27	TRBJ2-3	NA	TGTGCCAGCAGTTTATATAGCGGGAGTTCTACAGATACGCAGTATTTT	CASSLYSGSSTDTQYF
TRBD2	TRBV9	TRBJ2-7	NA	TGTGCCAGCAGCGTAGGGGCTAGCGGGGGCGAGCAGTACTTC	CASSVGASGGEQYF
NA	TRBV14	TRBJ2-5	NA	TGTGCCAGCAGCCCGCCCGGACTAACGTCCTTTCAAGAGACCCAGTACTTC	CASSPPGLTSFQETQYF
TRBD1	TRBV7-2	TRBJ2-1	NA	TGTGCCAGCAGCTTCCGACAGGGGTCCTACAATGAGCAGTTCTTC	CASSFRQGSYNEQFF
NA	TRBV5-1	TRBJ2-2	NA	TGCGCCAGCAACCAACAACAGGCAACGAACACCGGGGAGCTGTTTTTT	CASNQQQATNTGELFF
TRBD2	TRBV5-1	TRBJ2-1	few	TGCGCCAGCAGCTTGGCATCTAGCGGGCTCAATGAGCAGTTCTTC	CASSLASSGLNEQFF
NA	TRBV19	TRBJ1-1	NA	TGTGCCAGTAGTCGAGAGAGTGCCGATAATTGGAACACTGAAGCTTTCTTT	CASSRESADNWNTEAFF
NA	TRBV11-2	TRBJ1-5	NA	TGTGCCAGCAGCCCCCAAAGCAATCAGCCCCAGCATTTT	CASSPQSNQPQHF
NA	TRBV27	TRBJ2-7	NA	TGTGCCAGCAGTTTCGGGAGTCCCAACGAGCAGTACTTC	CASSFGSPNEQYF
TRBD1	TRBV28	TRBJ1-6	NA	TGTGCCAGCAGTATATCGGACAGGGTCTCGTCACCCCTCCACTTT	CASSISDRVSSPLHF
TRBD2	TRBV6-1	TRBJ2-3	NA	TGTGCCAGCAGTGGTCTAGCGGGAGGAACAGATACGCAGTATTTT	CASSGLAGGTDTQYF
NA	TRBV19	TRBJ1-1	once	TGTGCCAGTAGTAGAAGGAGCACTGAAGCTTTCTTT	CASSRRSTEAFF
TRBD2	TRBV7-2	TRBJ2-3	NA	TGTGCCAGCAGCTTGGTCGGCGGGAGCGGAGATACGCAGTATTTT	CASSLVGGSGDTQYF
NA	TRBV28	TRBJ2-5	NA	TGTGCCAGCAGTTTATGGGGGGCGGGAGCGGATCAAGAGACCCAGTACTTC	CASSLWGAGADQETQYF
TRBD1	TRBV25-1	TRBJ2-2	NA	TGTGCCAGCTTTCCTGGGACAGGGGCCGCCGGGGAGCTGTTTTTT	CASFPGTGAAGELFF
TRBD2	TRBV5-1	TRBJ2-1	NA	TGCGCCAGCAGCTTGGTACTAGCGGGGAGAGGCGATGAGCAGTTCTTC	CASSLVLAGRGDEQFF
TRBD2	TRBV5-3	TRBJ2-1	NA	TGTGCCAGAAGCGGAGCGAGCGGGAGCTCCTACAATGAGCAGTTCTTC	CARSGASGSSYNEQFF
TRBD1	TRBV11-3	TRBJ2-3	NA	TGTGCCAGCAGCTACTCCGTCGGCACAGGGGGCACAGATACGCAGTATTTT	CASSYSVGTGGTDTQYF
TRBD2	TRBV7-8	TRBJ2-3	NA	TGTGCCAGCATCGATAGCGGGAGAGGTACAGATACGCAGTATTTT	CASIDSGRGTDTQYF
TRBD1	TRBV10-3	TRBJ2-7	NA	TGTGCCATCAGTGATCGAACAGGGGACGAGCAGTACTTC	CAISDRTGDEQYF
TRBD1	TRBV5-1	TRBJ2-1	once	TGCGCCAGCAGTCGCGACAGGGGTGACAATGAGCAGTTCTTC	CASSRDRGDNEQFF
NA	TRBV6-1	TRBJ2-7	NA	TGTGCCAGCAAAACAGGGGGGGCGGGACTTACCGAGCAGTACTTC	CASKTGGAGLTEQYF
NA	TRBV5-4	TRBJ2-5	NA	TGTGCCAGCAGCTGGGGGCGCCCGGAGGAGACCCAGTACTTC	CASSWGRPEETQYF
TRBD2	TRBV28	TRBJ2-5	NA	TGTGCCAGCAGTCCCGGACTAGCGGGAGTGGAGACCCAGTACTTC	CASSPGLAGVETQYF
TRBD2	TRBV7-9	TRBJ2-1	NA	TGTGCCAGCAGCTTAGGGCCTAGCGGGGGTAATGAGCAGTTCTTC	CASSLGPSGGNEQFF